This T cell receptor (beta chain) is from a study of T cell responses to AZD1222 COVID-19 vaccine. Sequencing was performed with immunoSEQ multiplex PCR; in TCRdb, only in-frame clones are kept and a portion is missing. The table has more than 150,000 clones, 70% to 90% seen once. The CDR3 runs 13 residues. Germline V gene data show CDR1 as MNHEY and CDR2 as SVGAGI. After removal of 11 bases from V and 6 bases from J, the junction contained 12 bases not matched to a gene. Concerning this clone: The antigen is unknown.

The study, taken as a whole, reports: Breadth and depth of Spike-specific TCRs rose after two AZD1222 doses. There were repertoire samples only from the period after the peak T cell response. Baseline serostatus was positive in only a handful of AZD1222 recipients.

The rearrangement joins TRBV6-5 to TRBJ1-1; 7 bases fit TRBD1. The TCR comes from an adult in good health. This sample comprised peripheral blood, obtained on day 0 of AZD1222 vaccination. CDR3 nucleotides: TGTGCCGCGGCAGGGGGTAATCACGCTGAAGCTTTCTTT. Amino acids: CAAAGGNHAEAFF.